Only a few counts were recorded for the clone carrying this T cell receptor beta chain. Antigen: not known. Some clones are missing from TCRdb's copy, which holds only in-frame ones; the method was immunoSEQ multiplex PCR. The sample lists about 680,000 clones, around three quarters occurring once. Each of the donors was a healthy adult who was HIV-negative and had not had a recent acute infection or vaccination. The entry originates in a study of shared clonotypes between healthy human individuals. The CDR3 has 17 residues. Germline assignment: CDR1 SGHRS and CDR2 YFSETQ. V shed 0 bases and J 4 bases; nucleotides not matched to a gene: 9. General observations from the study: Blood was the only sampled material, and tissue repertoires likely differ.

The sample taken for sequencing was memory CD4+ T cells sorted from blood. Subset here: CD45RA-negative fraction. The chain employs TRBV5-1 and TRBJ2-3, with 9 bases aligning to TRBD2. This sequence was found in a woman aged 25 to 45 in good health. The CDR3: CASSLGNSGSAADTQYF. The DNA of the CDR3 is TGCGCCAGCAGCTTGGGTAATAGCGGGAGTGCCGCAGATACGCAGTATTTT.